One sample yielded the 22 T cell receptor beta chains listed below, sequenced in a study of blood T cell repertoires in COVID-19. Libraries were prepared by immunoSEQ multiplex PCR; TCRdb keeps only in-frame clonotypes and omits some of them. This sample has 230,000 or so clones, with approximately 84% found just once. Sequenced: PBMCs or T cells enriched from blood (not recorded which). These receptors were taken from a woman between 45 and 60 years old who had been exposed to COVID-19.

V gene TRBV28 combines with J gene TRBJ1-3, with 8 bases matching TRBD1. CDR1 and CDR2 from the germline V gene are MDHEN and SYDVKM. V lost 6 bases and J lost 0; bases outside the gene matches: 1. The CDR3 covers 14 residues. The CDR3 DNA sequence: TGTGCCAGCAGAACAGGGGGCTCTGGAAACACCATATATTTT. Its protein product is CASRTGGSGNTIYF.

The CDR3 bases are TGTGCCACCAGAGGGGTGATCGGTGGGGCCAACGTCCTGACTTTC. It translates to CATRGVIGGANVLTF. This chain joins TRBV7-2 and TRBJ2-6; D tentatively reads TRBD1 or TRBD2 (5 bases each). This CDR3 has 15 amino acids. Per the germline V gene, CDR1 is SGHTA and CDR2 is FQGNSA. The germline V and J ends were trimmed by 10 bases and 3 bases, with 16 bases remaining between them.

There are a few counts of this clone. Here the CDR3 reads CASSSTGKPDTQYF. DNA of the CDR3: TGTGCCAGTAGCTCGACAGGGAAGCCAGATACGCAGTATTTT. This chain joins TRBV19 and TRBJ2-3, with 7 bases matching TRBD1. CDR1 and CDR2 (germline): LNHDA, SQIVND (reference sequence). This CDR3 spans 14 amino acids. J lost 4 bases, V lost 6 bases, and 7 bases had no gene match.

In DNA form, the CDR3 reads TGTGCCAGCAGTGATAGCGGGGAGACTGAAGCTTTCTTT. Translating gives CASSDSGETEAFF. This rearrangement joins TRBV6-4 to TRBJ1-1; D gene unclear. V lost 3 bases and J lost 5, with 10 bases in between. The CDR3 has 13 amino acids. Germline CDR1 is MRHNA and CDR2 is SNTAGT.

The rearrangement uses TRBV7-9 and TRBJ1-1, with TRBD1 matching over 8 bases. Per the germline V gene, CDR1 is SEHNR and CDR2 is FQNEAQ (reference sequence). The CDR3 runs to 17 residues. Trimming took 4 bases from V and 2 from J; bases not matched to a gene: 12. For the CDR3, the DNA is TGTGCCAGCAGCTCCCTCGACAGGGGCGAAGGAAACACTGAAGCTTTCTTT. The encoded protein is CASSSLDRGEGNTEAFF.

CDR3 region: CASSSSGSWDTQYF. The DNA for the CDR3 is TGTGCCAGCAGCTCCTCCGGGTCCTGGGATACGCAGTATTTT. The chain has TRBV9 and TRBJ2-3, with D hard to call. CDR3 size: 14 residues. V lost 4 bases to trimming and J lost 6 bases, with 15 bases between them. The germline V gene encodes CDR1 SGDLS and CDR2 YYNGEE.

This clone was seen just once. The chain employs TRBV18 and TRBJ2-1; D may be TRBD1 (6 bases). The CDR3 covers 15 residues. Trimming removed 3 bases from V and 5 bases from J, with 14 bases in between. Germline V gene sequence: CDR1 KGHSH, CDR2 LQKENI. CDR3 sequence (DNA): TGTGCCAGCTCACCCAGGGGATTGGCGAACAATGAGCAGTTCTTC. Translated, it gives CASSPRGLANNEQFF.

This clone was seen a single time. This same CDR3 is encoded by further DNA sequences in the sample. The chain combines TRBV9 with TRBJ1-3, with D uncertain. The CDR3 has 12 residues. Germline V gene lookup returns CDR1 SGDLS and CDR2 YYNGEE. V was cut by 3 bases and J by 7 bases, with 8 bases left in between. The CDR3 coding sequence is TGTGCCAGCAGCGCAGCGGGGAACACCATATATTTT. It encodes CASSAAGNTIYF.

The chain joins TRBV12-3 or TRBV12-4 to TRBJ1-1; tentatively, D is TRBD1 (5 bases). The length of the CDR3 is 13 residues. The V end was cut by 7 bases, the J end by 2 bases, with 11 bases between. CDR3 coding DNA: TGTGCCAGCAATCAGGGCGGTAACACTGAAGCTTTCTTT. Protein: CASNQGGNTEAFF.

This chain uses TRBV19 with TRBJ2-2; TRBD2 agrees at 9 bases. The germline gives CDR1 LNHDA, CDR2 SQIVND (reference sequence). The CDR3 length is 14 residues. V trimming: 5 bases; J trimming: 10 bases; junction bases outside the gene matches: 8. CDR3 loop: CASSLLAGGMELFF. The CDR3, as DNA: TGTGCCAGTAGTCTCCTGGCGGGGGGGATGGAGCTGTTTTTT.

CDR3 region: CATRQGDNSNEKLFF. For the CDR3, the DNA is TGTGCCACCCGACAGGGGGATAATTCTAATGAAAAACTGTTTTTT. This rearrangement joins TRBV10-3 to TRBJ1-4, with 9 positions matching TRBD1. The CDR3 has 15 residues. Germline loops: CDR1 ENHRY, CDR2 SYGVKD. V shed 10 bases and J 3 bases; nucleotides not matched to a gene: 9.

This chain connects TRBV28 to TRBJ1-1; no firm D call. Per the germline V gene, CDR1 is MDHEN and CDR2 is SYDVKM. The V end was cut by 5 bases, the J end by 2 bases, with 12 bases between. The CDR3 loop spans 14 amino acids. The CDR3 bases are TGTGCCAGCAGTCCGAGGTACCCTAACACTGAAGCTTTCTTT. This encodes CASSPRYPNTEAFF.

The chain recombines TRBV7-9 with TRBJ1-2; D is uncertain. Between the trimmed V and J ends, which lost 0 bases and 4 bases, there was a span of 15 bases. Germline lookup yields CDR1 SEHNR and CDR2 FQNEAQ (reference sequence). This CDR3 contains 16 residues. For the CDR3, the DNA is TGTGCCAGCAGCTTAGCACTCGTCGAGGAGGCCTATGGCTACACCTTC. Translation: CASSLALVEEAYGYTF.

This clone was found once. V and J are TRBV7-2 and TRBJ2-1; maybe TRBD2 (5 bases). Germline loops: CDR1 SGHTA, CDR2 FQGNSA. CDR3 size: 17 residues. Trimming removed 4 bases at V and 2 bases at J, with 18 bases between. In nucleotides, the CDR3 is TGTGCCAGCAGCTCCGAGGGCCGCTCTACTCCCTACAATGAGCAGTTCTTC. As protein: CASSSEGRSTPYNEQFF.

CDR3 sequence reads: CSAGGNTEAFF. The DNA for the CDR3 is TGCAGTGCTGGCGGGAACACTGAAGCTTTCTTT. The chain recombines TRBV20-1 with TRBJ1-1, with no clear D. V was shortened by 5 bases and J by 1 base, with 5 bases between the two germline ends. CDR1 and CDR2 from the germline V gene are DFQATT and SNEGSKA (reference sequence). The CDR3 sequence is 11 residues long.

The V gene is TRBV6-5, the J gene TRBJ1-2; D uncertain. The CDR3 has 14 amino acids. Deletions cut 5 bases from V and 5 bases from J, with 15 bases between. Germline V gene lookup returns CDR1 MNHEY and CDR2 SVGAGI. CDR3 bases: TGTGCCAGCAGTCGAGGGCAGGCCGGGTATGGCTACACCTTC. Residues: CASSRGQAGYGYTF.

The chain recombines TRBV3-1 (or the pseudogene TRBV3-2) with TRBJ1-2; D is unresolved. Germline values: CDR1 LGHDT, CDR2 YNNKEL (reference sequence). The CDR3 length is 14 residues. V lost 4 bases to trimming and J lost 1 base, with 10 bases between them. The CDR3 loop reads CASSPTTDNYGYTF. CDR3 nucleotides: TGTGCCAGCAGCCCAACCACAGATAACTATGGCTACACCTTC.

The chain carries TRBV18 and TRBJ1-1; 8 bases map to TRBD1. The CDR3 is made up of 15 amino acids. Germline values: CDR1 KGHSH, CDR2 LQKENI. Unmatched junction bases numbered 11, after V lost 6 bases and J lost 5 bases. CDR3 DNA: TGTGCCAGCTCCACCCTTAGGACAGGGATAACTGAAGCTTTCTTT. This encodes CASSTLRTGITEAFF.

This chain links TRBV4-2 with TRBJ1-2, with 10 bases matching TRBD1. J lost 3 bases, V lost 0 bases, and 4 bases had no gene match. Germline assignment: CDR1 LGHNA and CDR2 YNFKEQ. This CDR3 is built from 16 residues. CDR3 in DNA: TGTGCCAGCAGCCAAGAGGGACAGGGGTGGGACTATGGCTACACCTTC. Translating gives CASSQEGQGWDYGYTF.

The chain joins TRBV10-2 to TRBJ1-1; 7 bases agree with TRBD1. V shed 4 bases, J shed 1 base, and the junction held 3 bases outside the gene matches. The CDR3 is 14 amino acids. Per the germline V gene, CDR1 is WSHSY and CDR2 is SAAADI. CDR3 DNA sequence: TGCGCCAGCAGTGGACAGGGATGGAACACTGAAGCTTTCTTT. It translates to CASSGQGWNTEAFF.

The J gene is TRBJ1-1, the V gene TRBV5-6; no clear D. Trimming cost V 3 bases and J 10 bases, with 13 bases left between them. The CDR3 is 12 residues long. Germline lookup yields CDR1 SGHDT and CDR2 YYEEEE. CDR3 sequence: CASSSYALRAFF. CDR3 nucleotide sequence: TGTGCCAGCAGCTCCTATGCCCTGAGAGCTTTCTTT.

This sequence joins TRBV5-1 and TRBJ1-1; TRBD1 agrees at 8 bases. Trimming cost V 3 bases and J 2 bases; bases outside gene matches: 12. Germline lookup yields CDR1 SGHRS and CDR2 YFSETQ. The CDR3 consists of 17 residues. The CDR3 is CASSSVRPGGGNTEAFF. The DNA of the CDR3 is TGCGCCAGCAGCTCGGTGAGACCAGGGGGCGGAAACACTGAAGCTTTCTTT.